The entry below gives a single T cell receptor beta chain sequence along with its context. Methods used by the authors: Estimates of nucleated cell counts were drawn from the amplification of reference gene primers. Clones were sequenced by immunoSEQ multiplex PCR, and TCRdb holds only the in-frame ones, with some missing. V and J calls and clone size are as listed in that table; D and trimming were resolved from the DNA. The sample shows about 430,000 clones, roughly 90% of them seen only once. This CDR3 region has 12 residues. CDR1 and CDR2 from the germline V gene are SEHNR and FQNEAQ (reference sequence). The V segment lost 5 bases and the J segment 10 bases; nucleotides outside the gene matches: 5. The data originate from a study of blood T cell repertoires in COVID-19. In Seattle, patients joined the study during active infection and were tracked longitudinally.

The rearrangement uses TRBV7-9 and TRBJ1-2; TRBD1 aligns across 9 bases. The material sequenced was peripheral blood. This clonotype was sampled from a young man with COVID-19, enrolled during active disease. CDR3 protein: CASSLTGGPYTF. The DNA for the CDR3 is TGTGCCAGCAGCCTAACAGGGGGCCCCTACACCTTC. Filled out from reference TRBV7-9 and TRBJ1-2, the complete variable domain reads DTGVSQNPRHKITKRGQNVTFRCDPISEHNRLYWYRQTLGQGPEFLTYFQNEAQLEKSRLLSDRFSAERPKGSFSTLEIQRTEQGDSAMYLCASSLTGGPYTFGSGTRLTVV.